This T cell receptor (beta chain) was retrieved from a study of neurological immune-mediated disorders. This clonotype was recorded many times. The cDNA came from 5'RACE, which used 10-nucleotide random UMIs. TCRdb re-derived calls from the 5' RACE reads in MiXCR, one entry per CDR3 protein. The sample lists tens of thousands of distinct CDR3 sequences, about an eighth occurring once. The CDR3 totals 14 residues. The V and J ends lost 5 bases and 4 bases respectively, with 14 bases between them. Looked up from germline, CDR1 is SGHTA and CDR2 is FQGNSA. The unsorted libraries were generated from a total of 2 million PBMCs, which had been stored in RNAlater at -80 C.

The genes are TRBV7-2 and TRBJ1-1; no definite D call. Sequenced: PBMCs. This TCR was sampled from an older woman with HTLV-1-associated myelopathy (HAM/TSP). CDR3 in amino acids: CASSQARTSTEAFF. The CDR3 DNA sequence: TGTGCCAGCAGCCAAGCGCGCACAAGCACTGAAGCTTTCTTT.